Listed below are T cell receptor beta chains from one sample, sequenced in a study of PD-L1 blockade in urothelial cancer. TCRdb keeps only in-frame clones here, not all; method: immunoSEQ multiplex PCR. The table shows tens of thousands of clones, with roughly 82% occurring only once. The sequencing used PBMCs, collected around atezolizumab (anti-PD-L1) treatment. The origin of the receptors is a man aged 50-60 years with urothelial cancer. The conserved cysteine and the conserved F or W are not part of the CDR3 here.

>TRBV29-1|TRBJ1-1
SAGKNTEAF
>TRBV2|TRBJ1-6
ASSEGQGGSPLH
>TRBV30|TRBJ2-7
AWYRGPYEQY
>TRBV11-2|TRBJ2-5
ASSFGLAGTQY
>TRBV30|TRBJ1-2
AWSVLLVGYT
>TRBV9|TRBJ2-7
ASSASLVNEQY
>TRBV9|TRBJ2-1
ASSVAPSGGAYEQF
>TRBV19|TRBJ2-7
ATSTSGGPYEQY
>TRBV6-5|TRBJ1-2
ASSYRGIGYGYT
>TRBV6-4|TRBJ2-2
ASSVGPNTGELF
>TRBV6-1|TRBJ1-4
ASSEALGTGVLFNEKLF
>TRBV18|TRBJ2-7
ASSPGLAGAGSSYEQY
>TRBV5-1|TRBJ2-4
ASSLATGENIQY
>TRBV19|TRBJ1-4
ASSSPGGATNEKLF
>TRBV28|TRBJ2-7
ASRHPGTSAEQY
>TRBV11-3|TRBJ2-5
ASSLGLGSGETQY
>TRBV23-1|TRBJ2-5
ASGIRTGVCWRKTQY
>TRBV4-3|TRBJ2-5
ASSQVRGPEETQY
>TRBV30|TRBJ1-4
AWSISGGGEKLF
>TRBV7-9|TRBJ1-5
ASSPSGSYQPQH
>TRBV7-2|TRBJ1-5
ASTDRVGNQPQH
>TRBV6-5|TRBJ1-5
ASSGSGWNQPQH
>TRBV19|TRBJ2-6
ASSTLAGGPSGANVLT
>TRBV7-2|TRBJ2-5
ASSLASTYQETQY
>TRBV7-7|TRBJ2-1
ASSLAGSNNEQF
>TRBV19|TRBJ2-7
ATAFGASSYEQY
>TRBV5-1|TRBJ2-1
ASSPGLAAYNEQF
>TRBV5-1|TRBJ2-6
ASSLAGTSNSGANVLT
>TRBV7-9|TRBJ1-2
ASSLARAQGYT